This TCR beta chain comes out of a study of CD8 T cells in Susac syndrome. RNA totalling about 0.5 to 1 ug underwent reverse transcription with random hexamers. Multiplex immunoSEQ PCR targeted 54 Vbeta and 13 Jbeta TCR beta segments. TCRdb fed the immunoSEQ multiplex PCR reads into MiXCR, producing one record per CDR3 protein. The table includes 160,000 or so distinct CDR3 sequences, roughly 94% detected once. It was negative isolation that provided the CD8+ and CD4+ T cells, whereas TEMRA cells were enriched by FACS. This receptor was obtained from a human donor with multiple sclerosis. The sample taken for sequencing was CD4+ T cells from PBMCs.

Written as DNA, the CDR3 is TGTGCCAGCAGCTCCAAACGCGGCTACGAGCAGTACTTC. Translation gives CASSSKRGYEQYF. V is TRBV11-2 and J is TRBJ2-7; D gene uncertain. This CDR3 region has 13 residues. The ends were cut back, 4 bases at V and 3 bases at J, with 10 bases in the middle. The germline CDR1 and CDR2 sequences are SGHAT and FQNNGV.